This T cell receptor beta chain was identified in a study of cytomegalovirus exposure and HLA in healthy donors. Across the study: The roughly 120 validation repertoires matched the approximately 700 first-cohort repertoires in platform, a later analysis reported. Study-wide results and limits: While the bulk of TCR sequences proved rare, some public TCRs turned up in many donors. Reportedly, cytomegalovirus status was diagnosed with high sensitivity and specificity.

For this clone: Its specificity is unknown.

Assay used: immunoSEQ multiplex PCR; TCRdb lists only in-frame clones, some missing. Among 200,000 or so clones, more than 65% were seen once, and the ten largest hold 13%. What was sequenced was PBMCs. This TCR came from a woman aged 25 to 45 in good health and CMV-seropositive.

The CDR3 spells CASSGTGGAEAFF. DNA of the CDR3: TGCGCCAGCAGCGGTACAGGGGGAGCCGAAGCTTTCTTT. The J gene is TRBJ1-1, the V gene TRBV5-1; TRBD1 matches 8 bases. The CDR3 is 13 residues long. V shed 4 bases, J shed 8 bases, and the junction held 7 bases outside the gene matches. Looked up from germline, CDR1 is SGHRS and CDR2 is YFSETQ.